This T cell receptor beta chain was retrieved from a study of blood T cell repertoires in COVID-19. Study as a whole: COVID-19 samples from acute and convalescent phases originated in the United States, Italy and Spain. In each case, the material was cDNA or gDNA derived from T cells, B-cell-depleted T cells, or PBMCs.

Only in-frame clones appear in the TCRdb table, and some are missing; sequencing was by immunoSEQ multiplex PCR. The table shows roughly 230,000 clones, with 81% occurring only once. This clone occurred once. The source material was peripheral blood. The source is a woman of 80 years or more with acute or convalescent COVID-19.

The CDR3, as DNA: TGTGCCAGCAACCTAGGACCGGGAGAGAACACTGAAGCTTTCTTT. As protein: CASNLGPGENTEAFF. This chain links TRBV5-4 with TRBJ1-1; D gene unclear. The CDR3 has 15 residues. Germline-derived CDR1 and CDR2 are SGHNT and YYREEE (reference sequence). Trimming removed 6 bases at V and 1 base at J, with 16 bases between.